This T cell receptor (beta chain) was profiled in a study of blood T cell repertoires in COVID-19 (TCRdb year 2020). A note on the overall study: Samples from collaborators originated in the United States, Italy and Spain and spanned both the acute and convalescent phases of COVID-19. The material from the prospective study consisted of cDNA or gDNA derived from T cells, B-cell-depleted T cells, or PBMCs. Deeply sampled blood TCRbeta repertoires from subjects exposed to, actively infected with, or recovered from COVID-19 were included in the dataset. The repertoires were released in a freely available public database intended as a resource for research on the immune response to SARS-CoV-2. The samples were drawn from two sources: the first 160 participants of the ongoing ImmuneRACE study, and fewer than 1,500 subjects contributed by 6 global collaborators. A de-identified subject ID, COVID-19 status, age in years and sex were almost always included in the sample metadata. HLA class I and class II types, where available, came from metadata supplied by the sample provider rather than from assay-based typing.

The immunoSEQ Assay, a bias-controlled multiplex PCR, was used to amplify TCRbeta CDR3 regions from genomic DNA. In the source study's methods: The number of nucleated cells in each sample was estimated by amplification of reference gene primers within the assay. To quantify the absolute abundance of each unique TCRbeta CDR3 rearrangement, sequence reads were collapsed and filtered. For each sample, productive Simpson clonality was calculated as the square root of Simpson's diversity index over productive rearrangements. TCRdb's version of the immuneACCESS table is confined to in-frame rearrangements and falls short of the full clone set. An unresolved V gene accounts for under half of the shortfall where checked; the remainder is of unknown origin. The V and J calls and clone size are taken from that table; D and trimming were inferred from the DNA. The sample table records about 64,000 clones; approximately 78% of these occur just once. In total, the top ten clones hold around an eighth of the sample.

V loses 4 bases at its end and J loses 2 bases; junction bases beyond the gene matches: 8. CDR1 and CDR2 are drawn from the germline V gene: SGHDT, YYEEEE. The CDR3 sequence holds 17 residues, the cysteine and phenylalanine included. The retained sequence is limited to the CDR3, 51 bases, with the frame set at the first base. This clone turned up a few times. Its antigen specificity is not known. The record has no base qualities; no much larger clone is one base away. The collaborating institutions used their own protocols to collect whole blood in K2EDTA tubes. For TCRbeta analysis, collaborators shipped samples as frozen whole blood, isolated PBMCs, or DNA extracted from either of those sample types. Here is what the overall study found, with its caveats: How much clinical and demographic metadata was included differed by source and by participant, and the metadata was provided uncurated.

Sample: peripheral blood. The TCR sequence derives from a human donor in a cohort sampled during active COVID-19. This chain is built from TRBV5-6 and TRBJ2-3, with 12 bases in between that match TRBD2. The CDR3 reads CASSLRLAGAHTDTQYF. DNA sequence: TGTGCCAGCAGCCTCAGACTAGCGGGGGCCCACACAGATACGCAGTATTTT. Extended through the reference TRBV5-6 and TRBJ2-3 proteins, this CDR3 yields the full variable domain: DAGVTQSPTHLIKTRGQQVTLRCSPKSGHDTVSWYQQALGQGPQFIFQYYEEEERQRGNFPDRFSGHQFPNYSSELNVNALLLGDSALYLCASSLRLAGAHTDTQYFGPGTRLTVL.